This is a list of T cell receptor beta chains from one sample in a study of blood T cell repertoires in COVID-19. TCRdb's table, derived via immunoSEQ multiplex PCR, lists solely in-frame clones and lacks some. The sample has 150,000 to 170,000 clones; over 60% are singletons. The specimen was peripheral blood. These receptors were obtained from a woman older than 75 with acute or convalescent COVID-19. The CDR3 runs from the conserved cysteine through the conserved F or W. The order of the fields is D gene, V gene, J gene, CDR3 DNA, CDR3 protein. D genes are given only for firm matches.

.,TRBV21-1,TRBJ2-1,TGTGCCAGCAGCAAAGGCCGGAAGGGACTAGCCCCGTTCAATGAGCAGTTCTTC,CASSKGRKGLAPFNEQFF
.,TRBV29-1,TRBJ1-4,TGCAGCGTGGGCCAGGGATGGGGAGAAAAACTGTTTTTT,CSVGQGWGEKLFF
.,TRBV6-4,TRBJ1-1,TGTGCCAGCAGGCCCTCGGAGGCGAACACTGAAGCTTTCTTT,CASRPSEANTEAFF
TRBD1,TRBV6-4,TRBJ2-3,TGTGCCAGCAGTGACTCGACAACAGGGGAGACAGATACGCAGTATTTT,CASSDSTTGETDTQYF
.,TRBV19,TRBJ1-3,TGTGCCAGTAGTATCGCCGACTTTGAAGGAAACACCATATATTTT,CASSIADFEGNTIYF
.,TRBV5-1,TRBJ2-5,TGCGCCAGCAGCTTAGGGGGAGGGGCGGAGACCCAGTACTTC,CASSLGGGAETQYF
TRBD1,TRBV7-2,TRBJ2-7,TGTGCCAGCAGCTTCCGGACAGGAACTGCCTACGAGCAGTACTTC,CASSFRTGTAYEQYF
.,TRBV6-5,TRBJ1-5,TGTGCCAGCAGTTACTCGGCGGGAGAAGTCAATCAGCCCCAGCATTTT,CASSYSAGEVNQPQHF
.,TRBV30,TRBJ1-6,TGTGCCGGGGGGAGGCGGGACTCACCCCTCCACTTT,CAGGRRDSPLHF
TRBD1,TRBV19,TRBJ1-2,TGTGCCAGTAGTAACTACAGGGGATACGAGGACTATGGCTACACCTTC,CASSNYRGYEDYGYTF
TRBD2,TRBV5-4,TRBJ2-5,TGTGCCAGCAGCTTGGCCGGGGGTAGCGGGAGCGAGACCCAGTACTTC,CASSLAGGSGSETQYF